Shown below are 23 T cell receptor beta chains from a single sample sequenced in a study of brain T cells in children with intractable seizures. This sample's time point: blood from clinic visit 5 months post-surgery; TSC patient then seizure free. Clones were sequenced by immunoSEQ multiplex PCR, and TCRdb holds only the in-frame ones, with some missing. The sample lists 300,000 to 400,000 clones, roughly 93% occurring once. The sample consisted of peripheral blood, taken around 5 months after surgery. The receptors here all came from a boy younger than two with tuberous sclerosis and intractable seizures.

The chain employs TRBV7-8 and TRBJ2-1; 8 nucleotides agree with TRBD2. J gave up 8 bases and V 4 bases, and 13 bases lay outside the gene matches. The CDR3 covers 16 residues. CDR1 and CDR2 from the germline V gene are SGHVS and FQNEAQ. CDR3 sequence reads: CASSYQMSGSKDEQFF. For the CDR3, the DNA is TGTGCCAGCAGCTACCAGATGAGCGGGAGTAAGGATGAGCAGTTCTTC.

CDR3 sequence: CAWSVITEAFF. CDR3 DNA: TGTGCCTGGAGTGTAATCACTGAAGCTTTCTTT. The rearrangement links TRBV30 to TRBJ1-1, with D hard to call. Per germline, CDR1 GTSNPN and CDR2 SVGIG (reference sequence). This CDR3 spans 11 amino acids. Trimming removed 0 bases at V and 4 bases at J, with 3 bases between.

This chain uses TRBV24-1 with TRBJ2-2; D uncertain. Trimming pared 7 bases from V and 0 bases from J, leaving 8 bases between. The CDR3 is 14 residues long. Germline lookup yields CDR1 KGHDR and CDR2 SFDVKD. The CDR3 region has the DNA TGTGCCACCAGGGCATTCGCGAACACCGGGGAGCTGTTTTTT. Translated, it gives CATRAFANTGELFF.

This chain joins TRBV6-5 and TRBJ2-1; no clear D. V shed 0 bases and J shed 8 bases, with 11 bases lying between them. The CDR3 spans 14 residues. CDR1 is MNHEY and CDR2 is SVGAGI in the germline V gene. CDR3 region: CASSYSDPAHEQFF. DNA for the CDR3: TGTGCCAGCAGTTACTCGGACCCGGCGCATGAGCAGTTCTTC.

A single count supports this clone. DNA of the CDR3: TGTGCCAGCAGTCCTCGGACAGGAGAAAACTATGGCTACACCTTC. This encodes CASSPRTGENYGYTF. This chain joins TRBV28 and TRBJ1-2; 7 bases map to TRBD1. The V segment lost 5 bases and the J segment 2 bases; nucleotides outside the gene matches: 8. CDR3 length equals 15 residues. Germline CDR1 MDHEN, CDR2 SYDVKM.

This chain joins TRBV12-3 or TRBV12-4 and TRBJ2-7; maybe TRBD2 (6 bases). The V end lost 5 bases, the J end lost 7 bases, and 15 bases lay between the germline ends. This CDR3 is built from 13 residues. The DNA of the CDR3 is TGTGCCAGCAGTCCCACCGGGGGACGGGAGCAGTACTTC. Translated, it gives CASSPTGGREQYF.

The V and J genes are TRBV11-3 and TRBJ1-3; D is undetermined. V shed 6 bases and J shed 1 base, with 16 bases lying between them. CDR1 and CDR2 from the germline V gene are SGHNT and YENEEA. This CDR3 comprises 16 residues. In nucleotides, the CDR3 is TGTGCCAGCAGTAACACCCTACAGTTATCTGGAAACACCATATATTTT. It yields the protein CASSNTLQLSGNTIYF.

This clone was detected only once. The gene calls are TRBV29-1 and TRBJ2-3; the D gene is possibly TRBD2 (5 bases). Germline loops: CDR1 SQVTM, CDR2 ANQGSEA. The length of the CDR3 is 13 residues. Trimming took 6 bases from V and 6 from J, leaving 16 bases between them. The CDR3 here is CSVLAYSGDTQYF. In DNA form, the CDR3 reads TGCAGCGTCTTAGCGTACTCTGGGGATACGCAGTATTTT.

The rearrangement uses TRBV2 and TRBJ2-7; D may correspond to TRBD1 or TRBD2 (5 bases each). CDR3 length equals 15 residues. Germline values: CDR1 SNHLY, CDR2 FYNNEI. Trimming shortened V by 7 bases and J by 3 bases, and 19 bases separated the two germline ends. In DNA, the CDR3 is TGTGCCAGCAAAGGGGCCGGGACGCCGGACTACGAGCAGTACTTC. It is translated as CASKGAGTPDYEQYF.

CDR3 sequence (DNA): TGTGCCAGCACCCCAAACCTCGTGAGTGAGCAGTTCTTC. This encodes CASTPNLVSEQFF. This chain connects TRBV12-3 or TRBV12-4 to TRBJ2-1; D gene unclear. The CDR3 has 13 residues. V lost 7 bases to trimming and J lost 9 bases, with 16 bases between them.

The gene calls are TRBV30 and TRBJ2-7, with TRBD1 matching 10 bases. Germline V gene data show CDR1 as GTSNPN and CDR2 as SVGIG (reference sequence). The ends lost 3 bases at V and 3 bases at J; junction bases unmatched: 8. The length of the CDR3 is 15 residues. CDR3 protein: CAWSNGTGALYEQYF. The CDR3 DNA reads TGTGCCTGGAGCAACGGGACAGGGGCTCTCTACGAGCAGTACTTC.

This chain uses TRBV29-1 with TRBJ1-5; maybe TRBD1 (5 bases). Germline V gives CDR1 SQVTM, CDR2 ANQGSEA. Between the trimmed V and J ends, which lost 2 bases and 7 bases, there was a span of 21 bases. This CDR3 is built from 16 residues. The CDR3 DNA is TGCAGCGTTGAAAATATTAGGGGCAGAGGTAAGCAGCCCCAGCATTTT. Translation gives CSVENIRGRGKQPQHF.

The V call is TRBV19, the J call TRBJ1-5; D is possibly TRBD1 (6 bases). Germline CDR1 reads LNHDA; CDR2 reads SQIVND (reference sequence). This CDR3 is 12 amino acids long. V dropped 6 bases and J dropped 5 bases, with 8 bases sitting between them. DNA for the CDR3: TGTGCCAGTAGCCCAGGGGATCAGCCCCAGCATTTT. Protein sequence: CASSPGDQPQHF.

The CDR3 protein is CASSFAGADTQYF. The CDR3 DNA follows: TGTGCCAGCAGCTTTGCGGGTGCAGATACGCAGTATTTT. The chain employs TRBV5-4 and TRBJ2-3; tentative D call: TRBD2 (5 bases). V lost 2 bases and J 4 bases, leaving 8 bases between the germline ends. The CDR3 consists of 13 residues. From germline, CDR1 is SGHNT and CDR2 YYREEE (reference sequence).

The genes are TRBV11-2 and TRBJ2-1; 7 bases align to TRBD2. V was pared by 5 bases and J by 5 bases, with 3 bases of the junction left unmatched. The CDR3 runs 13 residues. Germline CDR1 is SGHAT and CDR2 is FQNNGV. CDR3 nucleotide sequence: TGTGCCAGCAGCGTAACTAGCGACAATGAGCAGTTCTTC. Protein sequence: CASSVTSDNEQFF.

This clone was counted between two and nine times. V and J are TRBV5-1 and TRBJ2-3; 7 bases match TRBD2. Germline V gene data show CDR1 as SGHRS and CDR2 as YFSETQ. CDR3 length: 16 residues. V lost 1 base to trimming and J lost 4 bases; unmatched junction nucleotides: 9. CDR3 residues: CASSLQMGRESDTQYF. For the CDR3, the DNA is TGCGCCAGCAGCTTGCAGATGGGGCGGGAGTCAGATACGCAGTATTTT.

J is TRBJ2-3 and V is TRBV4-1; D gene uncertain. The V and J ends lost 1 base and 2 bases respectively, with 10 bases between them. This CDR3 contains 15 residues. In germline, CDR1 is MGHRA, CDR2 YSYEKL. In DNA form, the CDR3 reads TGCGCCAGCAGCCAAGGTCCGCAGTTCACAGATACGCAGTATTTT. Protein: CASSQGPQFTDTQYF.

The chain has TRBV7-3 and TRBJ2-7; tentatively, D is TRBD1 (5 bases). Trimming cost V 4 bases and J 3 bases, with 10 bases left between them. This CDR3 comprises 13 residues. CDR1 and CDR2 (germline): SGHTA, FQGTGA. This chain's CDR3 is CASSSQGGYEQYF. In DNA, the CDR3 is TGTGCCAGCAGCTCCCAGGGCGGCTACGAGCAGTACTTC.

The V gene is TRBV4-2, the J gene TRBJ1-5; the D is unclear. The V gene's germline CDR1 is LGHNA and CDR2 YNFKEQ. Deletions cut 1 base from V and 2 bases from J, with 6 bases between. This CDR3 is built from 14 residues. The CDR3 loop is CASSQAWGNQPQHF. The CDR3 region has the DNA TGTGCCAGCAGCCAAGCCTGGGGCAATCAGCCCCAGCATTTT.

CDR3 nucleotides: TGTGCCAGCAGTGAAGCTTACCGGGACAGGGGCTCGGTTGAGCAGTTCTTC. It specifies CASSEAYRDRGSVEQFF. The rearrangement joins TRBV6-1 to TRBJ2-1; 10 nucleotides align to TRBD1. Trimming cost V 0 bases and J 9 bases; bases outside gene matches: 11. Germline V gene data show CDR1 as MNHNS and CDR2 as SASEGT. This CDR3 comprises 17 residues.

This rearrangement joins TRBV2 to TRBJ1-1; perhaps TRBD1 as D (6 bases). The CDR3 consists of 13 residues. Germline V gene lookup returns CDR1 SNHLY and CDR2 FYNNEI. The V gene lost 2 bases and the J gene lost 6 bases, with 10 bases spanning the gap. CDR3 nucleotide sequence: TGTGCCAGCAGTGAAATCGGGGGCGCTGAAGCTTTCTTT. This translates into CASSEIGGAEAFF.

This clone was picked up one time. CDR3 nucleotides: TGTGCCAGCAGCCCCTTACTAGCGGCGGACGAGCAGTACTTC. It specifies CASSPLLAADEQYF. The chain employs TRBV5-4 and TRBJ2-7, with 8 positions matching TRBD2. With V trimmed by 4 bases and J by 5 bases, 8 bases remained unmatched. The length of the CDR3 is 14 residues. Germline lookup yields CDR1 SGHNT and CDR2 YYREEE (reference sequence).

J is TRBJ2-3 and V is TRBV5-1, with 15 bases lining up with TRBD2. The CDR3 is made up of 16 amino acids. Unmatched junction bases numbered 5, after V lost 4 bases and J lost 5 bases. Germline V gene data show CDR1 as SGHRS and CDR2 as YFSETQ. The CDR3 region is CASSLGTSGGLDTQYF. The CDR3 nucleotides are TGCGCCAGCAGCCTAGGGACTAGCGGGGGGTTAGATACGCAGTATTTT.